A selection of T cell receptor beta chains follows, all from one sample in a study of blood T cell repertoires in COVID-19. Clones were read by immunoSEQ multiplex PCR, and TCRdb kept only the in-frame ones, dropping some. The data show roughly 60,000 clones, with 86% seen just once and 1.2% held by the top ten. Sample: peripheral blood. The receptors here all came from a middle-aged man with acute or convalescent COVID-19. Each CDR3 is given with its conserved first and last residue.

14 TRBJ2-7 TRBV7-2 CASSLMAGGFEQYF
14 TRBJ2-7 TRBV15 CATSGRGPDYEQYF
12 TRBJ2-7 TRBV5-1 CASSFGAGEQYF
15 TRBJ2-1 TRBV11-3 CASSLVSGAHNEQFF
13 TRBJ2-3 TRBV30 CASRSEYTDTQYF
12 TRBJ1-2 TRBV2 CASRGQFYGYTF
15 TRBJ1-3 TRBV6-6 CASRESGVSGNTIYF
14 TRBJ1-4 TRBV4-1 CASSRGQVNEKLFF
15 TRBJ2-7 TRBV6-1 CASSDAGTGRYEQYF
13 TRBJ2-4 TRBV19 CASTKAQGVIQYF
13 TRBJ1-2 TRBV7-3 CASSPRGFGGYTF
15 TRBJ1-2 TRBV3-1/TRBV3-2 CASSQVTDPNYGYTF
13 TRBJ1-1 TRBV5-1 CASSPRGGTEAFF
17 TRBJ2-5 TRBV3-1/TRBV3-2 CASSQATPDSGVETQYF
13 TRBJ2-5 TRBV11-3 CASSGDTQETQYF
19 TRBJ2-5 TRBV4-2 CASSQELAGGYYIQETQYF
14 TRBJ1-1 TRBV9 CASSVATGGTEAFF
13 TRBJ2-2 TRBV5-1 CASSSREAGELFF
15 TRBJ1-1 TRBV19 CASISPRAGETEAFF
13 TRBJ2-1 TRBV5-4 CASSLWGGDEQFF
15 TRBJ1-1 TRBV9 CASSVGEGIRTEAFF
13 TRBJ2-3 TRBV5-5 CASSLTATDTQYF